Presented here are 7 T cell receptor beta chains from one specimen sequenced in a study of CD8 T cells in ankylosing spondylitis (dated by TCRdb to about 2017). The library was built by means of 5' RACE. Data came from an Illumina HiSeq 2500. TCRdb handled the public reads itself, with Q25 trimming in fastp and clone calling in MiXCR, and kept productive beta chains. Merged by CDR3 protein, the rows form single entries marked with the most common genes and DNA. This sample holds 30,000 to 35,000 distinct CDR3 sequences; more than 25% were observed only once. The ten largest clones represent 45% of the sample. Sequencing input: synovial fluid, either unsorted or a sorted T cell fraction (not recorded which). The origin of the receptors is a male donor with ankylosing spondylitis.

The gene calls are TRBV20-1 and TRBJ2-2, with 7 bases that match TRBD2. Germline-derived CDR1 and CDR2 are DFQATT and SNEGSKA (reference sequence). The CDR3 consists of 15 residues. V shed 2 bases, J shed 5 bases, and the junction held 8 bases outside the gene matches. In DNA form, the CDR3 reads TGCAGTGCTAGAACCGGGACTACCCCTACCGGGGAGCTGTTTTTT. Protein product: CSARTGTTPTGELFF.

The chain joins TRBV7-6 to TRBJ1-1; D possibly corresponds to TRBD1 (6 bases). The V gene lost 5 bases and the J gene lost 2 bases, with 15 bases spanning the gap. The CDR3 consists of 15 residues. The germline CDR1 and CDR2 sequences are SGHVS and FNYEAQ. The CDR3 reads CASSLQQGVNTEAFF. The CDR3 DNA reads as TGTGCCAGCAGCCTGCAACAGGGAGTCAACACTGAAGCTTTCTTT.

The V and J genes are TRBV20-1 and TRBJ2-7; TRBD1 matches 7 bases. The CDR3 runs 15 residues. J gave up 0 bases and V 1 base, and 6 bases lay outside the gene matches. The germline V gene encodes CDR1 DFQATT and CDR2 SNEGSKA (reference sequence). Here the CDR3 reads CSARALDRVSYEQYF. The CDR3 region has the DNA TGCAGTGCTAGAGCCCTCGACAGGGTCTCCTACGAGCAGTACTTC.

This clonotype showed up just a few times. This chain joins TRBV5-4 and TRBJ2-1, with D possibly matching TRBD1 (6 bases). V dropped 0 bases and J dropped 2 bases, with 9 bases sitting between them. Looked up from germline, CDR1 is SGHNT and CDR2 is YYREEE (reference sequence). The CDR3 has 15 residues. DNA for the CDR3: TGTGCCAGCAGCTTGGAAGGGGGTACCTACAATGAGCAGTTCTTC. Its protein is CASSLEGGTYNEQFF.

The V call is TRBV14, the J call TRBJ1-5; a weak D match, TRBD1 (5 bases). V was shortened by 0 bases and J by 0 bases, with 15 bases between the two germline ends. The CDR3 length is 18 residues. Germline V gene sequence: CDR1 SGHDN, CDR2 FVKESK. The CDR3 here is CASSQDGGVLCSNQPQHF. The DNA for the CDR3 is TGTGCCAGCAGCCAAGACGGGGGAGTCCTCTGTAGCAATCAGCCCCAGCATTTT.

The sample holds many counts of this clonotype. The genes are TRBV13 and TRBJ2-1; 7 nucleotides align to TRBD1. V dropped 1 base and J dropped 5; count of bases not matched to a gene: 2. CDR1 and CDR2 (germline): PRHDT, FYEKMQ (reference sequence). This CDR3 comprises 14 residues. CDR3 in DNA: TGTGCCAGCAGCTTAGAGGGGGCCAACAATGAGCAGTTCTTC. Translated: CASSLEGANNEQFF.

The gene calls are TRBV6-5 and TRBJ2-2; D may be TRBD1 or TRBD2 (6 bases each). The CDR3 is 14 residues long. V was shortened by 5 bases and J by 5 bases, with 12 bases between the two germline ends. Germline V CDR1 and CDR2: MNHEY, SVGAGI. The CDR3 nucleotides read TGTGCCAGCAGTCCGGGGGCCGAAACCGGGGAGCTGTTTTTT. Translating gives CASSPGAETGELFF.